The entry below gives a single T cell receptor (beta chain) sequence along with its context. The CDR3 contains 13 residues. CDR1 and CDR2 from the germline V gene are SGHNT and YYREEE (reference sequence). Trimming shortened V by 2 bases and J by 6 bases, and 11 bases separated the two germline ends. This sample is drawn from a study of OX40 agonist ivuxolimab in advanced cancers. The table came from immunoSEQ multiplex PCR; TCRdb's copy has only in-frame clones and leaves some out. The table records approximately 60,000 clones, around 77% of them present only once. This TCR came from an adult with an advanced solid tumor such as melanoma, head and neck, liver or kidney cancer. The chain links TRBV5-4 to TRBJ1-2; maybe TRBD1 (6 bases). The sample was CD4+ or CD8+ T cells sorted from blood, taken in a trial of the OX40 agonist ivuxolimab. In DNA, the CDR3 is TGTGCCAGCAGCTTCACAGGGCGGGATGGCTACACCTTC. Translation: CASSFTGRDGYTF.